This T cell receptor beta chain was recovered during a study of PD-1 blockade in mismatch repair-deficient tumors. Every patient had mismatch repair deficiency by PCR or immunohistochemistry. A few pembrolizumab responders had their TCRs sequenced. The CDR3 is made up of 14 amino acids. CDR1 and CDR2 (germline): SNHLY, FYNNEI. The V segment lost 5 bases and the J segment 7 bases; nucleotides outside the gene matches: 7. Generated by immunoSEQ multiplex PCR, the TCRdb table keeps only in-frame clones and is missing some. The data show tens of thousands of clones, with 65% to 85% seen just once and around 1% held by the top ten.

The sample in question was PBMCs, obtained around 40 weeks after starting pembrolizumab. The chain employs TRBV2 and TRBJ1-3; 8 nucleotides match TRBD1. This sequence originates from an adult with mismatch repair-deficient cancer. CDR3 residues: CASSRQGQGNTIYF. The DNA of the CDR3 is TGTGCCAGCAGTCGACAGGGGCAAGGGAACACCATATATTTT.